This T cell receptor (beta chain) originates from a study of glioma-infiltrating T cells after dendritic cell vaccination. The time point here: after dendritic cell vaccination, including at tumor progression/relapse. The protocol was immunoSEQ multiplex PCR, while the TCRdb copy is restricted to in-frame clones and leaves out a portion. The sample lists roughly 80,000 clones; about nine tenths were seen once. V gave up 3 bases and J gave up 3 bases; unmatched junction bases: 3. The CDR3 covers 17 residues. Germline CDR1 and CDR2: LNHDA and SQIVND (reference sequence). This chain joins TRBV19 and TRBJ2-2; 14 nucleotides line up with TRBD2. The sample in question was blood, obtained after dendritic cell vaccination. This sequence originates from a human donor with glioblastoma. The CDR3 DNA sequence: TGTGCCAGTAGTATGGAGGGACTAGCGGGAGACACCGGGGAGCTGTTTTTT. Encoded protein: CASSMEGLAGDTGELFF.